The 31 T cell receptor beta chains below come from one sample, sequenced in a study of T cell changes during pregnancy in multiple sclerosis. Profiled with immunoSEQ multiplex PCR; TCRdb holds only in-frame clones, not every one. The sample has fewer than 60,000 clones, under 95% seen once. The starting material was peripheral blood, obtained after pregnancy. The receptor set was obtained from a female donor in good health, enrolled as a control in a pregnancy study.

The genes are TRBV2 and TRBJ2-6; a possible D gene is TRBD2 (5 bases). The length of the CDR3 is 17 residues. The germline V and J ends were trimmed by 0 bases and 0 bases, with 9 bases remaining between them. Germline V gives CDR1 SNHLY, CDR2 FYNNEI. The CDR3 here is CASSEARRTSGANVLTF. As DNA, the CDR3 is TGTGCCAGCAGTGAAGCGAGGAGGACCTCTGGGGCCAACGTCCTGACTTTC.

V usage is TRBV5-1 and J usage is TRBJ1-1; D call uncertain. V was shortened by 4 bases and J by 3 bases, with 16 bases between the two germline ends. CDR1 is SGHRS and CDR2 is YFSETQ in the germline V gene. The CDR3 runs to 15 residues. CDR3: CASSEGTVWDTEAFF. The CDR3 DNA reads as TGCGCCAGCAGCGAGGGTACAGTTTGGGACACTGAAGCTTTCTTT.

The chain recombines TRBV10-3 with TRBJ2-1; 9 bases agree with TRBD2. The CDR3 loop spans 15 amino acids. CDR1 ENHRY and CDR2 SYGVKD come from the germline V gene. V dropped 2 bases and J dropped 6; count of bases not matched to a gene: 5. The CDR3 is CAISERVAGANEQFF. The CDR3 DNA reads as TGTGCCATCAGTGAGAGGGTAGCGGGGGCCAATGAGCAGTTCTTC.

This chain connects TRBV6-1 to TRBJ2-1; no firm D call. Trimming removed 2 bases at V and 0 bases at J, with 8 bases between. CDR1 is MNHNS, CDR2 SASEGT, per germline. CDR3 size: 15 residues. This CDR3 reads CASSEYESSYNEQFF. The CDR3 DNA follows: TGTGCCAGCAGTGAATATGAGAGCTCCTACAATGAGCAGTTCTTC.

This clone came up once. The V call is TRBV18, the J call TRBJ1-2, with TRBD1 identical over 7 bases. This CDR3 comprises 15 residues. Germline values: CDR1 KGHSH, CDR2 LQKENI. The V and J ends lost 3 bases and 4 bases, in that order; junction bases with no gene match: 8. The CDR3 here is CASSPFSGQLYGYTF. In DNA, the CDR3 is TGTGCCAGCTCACCTTTTTCGGGACAGCTCTATGGCTACACCTTC.

This chain connects TRBV25-1 to TRBJ2-1; TRBD2 matches 8 bases. CDR3 length equals 17 residues. CDR1 is MGHDK, CDR2 SYGVNS, per germline. The junction had 13 bases not matched to a gene; V was cut back by 6 bases and J by 3 bases. For the CDR3, the DNA is TGTGCCAGCAGCTCAGCCTCCGCAGCGGGAGTCTACAATGAGCAGTTCTTC. The encoded protein is CASSSASAAGVYNEQFF.

The chain joins TRBV5-6 to TRBJ2-7, with D possibly TRBD1 on 5 matching bases. The CDR3 is made up of 13 amino acids. V was clipped by 0 bases and J by 6 bases, with 10 bases between them. CDR1 and CDR2 from the germline V gene are SGHDT and YYEEEE. The CDR3 bases are TGTGCCAGCAGCTTGGGTCAGGGCGGCGAGCAGTACTTC. Amino acid sequence: CASSLGQGGEQYF.

This chain uses TRBV4-2 with TRBJ1-5; the match to TRBD1 covers 8 bases. The CDR3 is 14 amino acids. In germline, CDR1 is LGHNA, CDR2 YNFKEQ. V gave up 1 base and J gave up 6 bases; unmatched junction bases: 2. The CDR3 nucleotides are TGTGCCAGCAGCCAAGGACAGGGGAGTCAGCCCCAGCATTTT. This gives the protein CASSQGQGSQPQHF.

This clone was recorded once. The gene calls are TRBV5-1 and TRBJ2-7; no firm D call. The CDR3 length is 14 residues. V dropped 0 bases and J dropped 7 bases, with 14 bases sitting between them. From germline, CDR1 is SGHRS and CDR2 YFSETQ. CDR3 sequence: CASSLVNAVREQYF. The DNA for the CDR3 is TGCGCCAGCAGCTTGGTGAATGCGGTTCGGGAGCAGTACTTC. Full variable domain (missing parts from reference TRBV5-1 and TRBJ2-7): KAGVTQTPRYLIKTRGQQVTLSCSPISGHRSVSWYQQTPGQGLQFLFEYFSETQRNKGNFPGRFSGRQFSNSRSEMNVSTLELGDSALYLCASSLVNAVREQYFGPGTRLTVT.

In this sample, this clone turned up once. The chain has TRBV29-1 and TRBJ2-3; TRBD2 matches at 8 bases. CDR1 is SQVTM and CDR2 is ANQGSEA in the germline V gene. The CDR3 runs 14 residues. V lost 8 bases, J lost 0 bases, and 7 bases stayed unmatched. Here the CDR3 reads CSILREDSTDTQYF. The DNA of the CDR3 is TGCAGCATCCTGCGGGAGGATAGCACAGATACGCAGTATTTT.

This rearrangement joins TRBV19 to TRBJ2-5; possible D gene TRBD2, 5 bases. V lost 4 bases, J lost 7 bases, and 16 bases lay in between. This CDR3 spans 14 amino acids. CDR1 is LNHDA, CDR2 SQIVND, per germline (reference sequence). CDR3 protein: CASSTRPGVGTQYF. The CDR3 DNA reads TGTGCCAGTAGTACGAGGCCCGGGGTCGGGACCCAGTACTTC.

The chain couples TRBV28 to TRBJ1-2; 7 bases fit TRBD1. This CDR3 has 12 amino acids. The V and J ends lost 6 bases and 4 bases, in that order; junction bases with no gene match: 2. Per the germline V gene, CDR1 is MDHEN and CDR2 is SYDVKM. In DNA form, the CDR3 reads TGTGCCAGCAGCGGGACAGTCTATGGCTACACCTTC. This codes for CASSGTVYGYTF.

This chain joins TRBV6-1 and TRBJ2-2; possible D gene TRBD1, 6 bases. V was trimmed by 8 bases and J by 0 bases, leaving 10 bases between them. The V gene's germline CDR1 is MNHNS and CDR2 SASEGT. The CDR3 loop spans 14 amino acids. The CDR3 loop is CASLGTPNTGELFF. DNA for the CDR3: TGTGCCAGCCTCGGGACACCGAACACCGGGGAGCTGTTTTTT.

The chain is built from TRBV7-2 and TRBJ2-3; D may be TRBD2 (5 bases). The V end was cut by 0 bases, the J end by 3 bases, with 10 bases between. Germline V gene lookup returns CDR1 SGHTA and CDR2 FQGNSA. The CDR3 has 15 amino acids. CDR3 DNA sequence: TGTGCCAGCAGCTTAGCGCCGACGGGGACAGATACGCAGTATTTT. Protein product: CASSLAPTGTDTQYF.

The chain couples TRBV11-3 to TRBJ1-1; a weak D match, TRBD1 (5 bases). The CDR3 has 14 amino acids. From germline, CDR1 is SGHNT and CDR2 YENEEA. Trimming stripped 5 bases from V and 2 bases from J, with 12 bases between. This chain's CDR3 is CASSRREENTEAFF. The CDR3, as DNA: TGTGCCAGCAGCCGCAGGGAAGAAAACACTGAAGCTTTCTTT. Based on the CDR3 plus reference TRBV11-3 and TRBJ1-1, the full variable domain is EAGVVQSPRYKIIEKKQPVAFWCNPISGHNTLYWYLQNLGQGPELLIRYENEEAVDDSQLPKDRFSAERLKGVDSTLKIQPAELGDSAVYLCASSRREENTEAFFGQGTRLTVV.

The chain couples TRBV27 to TRBJ2-1, with TRBD2 identical over 9 bases. CDR1 MNHEY and CDR2 SMNVEV come from the germline V gene (reference sequence). The trim removed 0 bases at V and 13 bases at J, leaving 10 bases unmatched. There are 15 residues in the CDR3. Written as DNA, the CDR3 is TGTGCCAGCAGTTTATCGATGCTAGCGGGAAGCCGCCAGTTCTTC. It yields the protein CASSLSMLAGSRQFF.

V and J are TRBV19 and TRBJ1-2; D uncertain. The CDR3 contains 11 residues. The germline V gene has CDR1 LNHDA and CDR2 SQIVND (reference sequence). V dropped 1 base and J dropped 10 bases, with 7 bases sitting between them. Here the CDR3 reads CASSIGRVYTF. The CDR3 DNA sequence: TGTGCCAGTAGTATAGGGAGGGTCTACACCTTC.

The chain employs TRBV29-1 and TRBJ2-7; TRBD1 matches 9 bases. CDR3 length: 14 residues. The J segment lost 7 bases and the V segment lost 6 bases, leaving 13 bases of the junction unmatched. Germline assignment: CDR1 SQVTM and CDR2 ANQGSEA. The CDR3 sequence is CSVATGTGSGEQYF. The CDR3 bases are TGCAGCGTGGCCACCGGGACAGGGTCGGGGGAGCAGTACTTC.

The chain recombines TRBV6-5 with TRBJ2-7, with 7 bases aligning to TRBD2. Germline V gene lookup returns CDR1 MNHEY and CDR2 SVGAGI. The V segment lost 9 bases and the J segment 3 bases; nucleotides outside the gene matches: 8. CDR3 size: 13 residues. The CDR3 DNA reads TGTGCCAGTAAACGGGGGGAGTTCTACGAGCAGTACTTC. This codes for CASKRGEFYEQYF.

DNA of the CDR3: TGTGCCAGCAGTTCCGCCGAGACAGGGGGCAATGAGCAGTTCTTC. The encoded protein is CASSSAETGGNEQFF. This sequence joins TRBV6-4 and TRBJ2-1, with 9 bases fitting TRBD1. The CDR3 extends over 15 amino acids. CDR1 is MRHNA and CDR2 is SNTAGT in the germline V gene. With 5 bases clipped from V and 6 bases from J, the junction kept 8 bases outside the gene matches.

This chain links TRBV4-3 with TRBJ2-7; TRBD1 matches at 12 bases. The CDR3 contains 17 residues. Germline trimming cut 4 bases from V and 2 bases from J; bases unmatched to any gene: 9. Germline CDR1 reads LGHNA; CDR2 reads YSLEER. The CDR3, as DNA: TGCGCCAGCAGCCCGGAGCGGGGGACAGGGGGCGCCTACGAGCAGTACTTC. It specifies CASSPERGTGGAYEQYF.

The chain has TRBV28 and TRBJ1-2, with TRBD1 matching 8 bases. Germline-derived CDR1 and CDR2 are MDHEN and SYDVKM. Unmatched junction bases numbered 8, after V lost 6 bases and J lost 2 bases. CDR3 size: 15 residues. The CDR3: CASRITGGRNYGYTF. The CDR3, as DNA: TGTGCCAGCAGGATCACAGGGGGTCGAAACTATGGCTACACCTTC.

The chain employs TRBV5-1 and TRBJ1-1; D uncertain. The CDR3 is made up of 15 amino acids. V lost 5 bases and J 4 bases, leaving 18 bases between the germline ends. Germline V gene data show CDR1 as SGHRS and CDR2 as YFSETQ. CDR3 sequence: CASSFGELGGTEAFF. The CDR3 DNA is TGCGCCAGCAGTTTCGGGGAATTGGGCGGCACTGAAGCTTTCTTT.

V is TRBV18 and J is TRBJ2-7; D unclear. CDR1 is KGHSH, CDR2 LQKENI, per germline. This CDR3 is built from 14 residues. V was pared by 0 bases and J by 1 base, with 7 bases between. The CDR3 DNA reads TGTGCCAGCTCACCACCGTACGGGTCCTACGAGCAGTACTTC. This encodes CASSPPYGSYEQYF.

The chain joins TRBV7-9 to TRBJ2-7, with 8 bases lining up with TRBD1. Germline-derived CDR1 and CDR2 are SEHNR and FQNEAQ (reference sequence). The J segment lost 3 bases and the V segment lost 5 bases, leaving 9 bases of the junction unmatched. The CDR3 is 15 amino acids. In nucleotides, the CDR3 is TGTGCCAGCAGCCCCATCCCGACAGGGGACTACGAGCAGTACTTC. This gives the protein CASSPIPTGDYEQYF.

The rearrangement joins TRBV9 to TRBJ2-2; 9 bases agree with TRBD1. After removal of 6 bases from V and 6 bases from J, the junction contained 9 bases not matched to a gene. The germline V gene has CDR1 SGDLS and CDR2 YYNGEE. There are 15 residues in the CDR3. DNA for the CDR3: TGTGCCAGCACCACTCTACAGGGGGCTTCCGGGGAGCTGTTTTTT. Translation gives CASTTLQGASGELFF.

The chain joins TRBV6-5 to TRBJ2-7; 7 nucleotides agree with TRBD1. Germline values: CDR1 MNHEY, CDR2 SVGAGI. V lost 4 bases to trimming and J lost 1 base; unmatched junction nucleotides: 7. The CDR3 consists of 15 residues. DNA of the CDR3: TGTGCCAGCAGTTCCCAGACAGGGTCATCCTACGAGCAGTACTTC. It translates to CASSSQTGSSYEQYF.

The gene calls are TRBV7-6 and TRBJ2-5; a possible D gene is TRBD2 (5 bases). The CDR3 extends over 13 amino acids. Germline V gives CDR1 SGHVS, CDR2 FNYEAQ. V gave up 4 bases and J gave up 4 bases, with 10 bases separating them. CDR3 sequence reads: CASSSPEGETQYF. CDR3 bases: TGTGCCAGCAGCTCCCCCGAGGGAGAGACCCAGTACTTC.

Note on this clone: An end of the junction does not agree with germline; a read error may underlie this. This chain joins TRBV6-5 and TRBJ2-3; 8 bases line up with TRBD1. CDR3 length equals 15 residues. CDR1 is MNHEY and CDR2 is SVGAGI in the germline V gene. CDR3 sequence: CASSYSRGLTDAQYF. CDR3 DNA sequence: TGTGCCAGCAGTTACTCCAGGGGGCTAACAGATGCGCAGTATTTT.

The chain is built from TRBV7-8 and TRBJ2-1; TRBD2 aligns across 10 bases. V dropped 0 bases and J dropped 9; count of bases not matched to a gene: 8. This CDR3 spans 16 amino acids. Germline lookup yields CDR1 SGHVS and CDR2 FQNEAQ. The CDR3, as DNA: TGTGCCAGCAGCTTAGCGGGGAGCGGGGGGGCAGGTGAGCAGTTCTTC. Its protein is CASSLAGSGGAGEQFF.

V and J are TRBV5-1 and TRBJ2-7; TRBD2 matches at 8 bases. Germline CDR1 is SGHRS and CDR2 is YFSETQ. This CDR3 has 15 amino acids. J gave up 0 bases and V 3 bases, and 5 bases lay outside the gene matches. Here the CDR3 DNA reads TGCGCCAGCAGCTCGGGAGGGACTAGCTCCTACGAGCAGTACTTC. It encodes CASSSGGTSSYEQYF.